This T cell receptor (beta chain) was recorded in a study of T cell repertoires in ileal Crohn's disease. Study overall: Surgery for a complication: stricturing in around 60%, penetrating in about 40%.

General study points: Compared with CD4 T cells, sorted CD8 cells carried more expanded clones.

CDR1 is MDHEN, CDR2 SYDVKM, per germline. The CDR3 is 16 residues long. Trimming cost V 6 bases and J 3 bases; bases outside gene matches: 12. Turning to this clone: Antigen: not known.

Generated by immunoSEQ multiplex PCR, the TCRdb table keeps only in-frame clones and is missing some. The sample lists about 62,000 clones, roughly 91% occurring once. Time point in this sample: neoterminal ileum biopsy at postoperative endoscopy, about 6 months after surgery. The rearrangement uses TRBV28 and TRBJ1-2; 8 positions agree with TRBD1. This clonotype was obtained from an adult with Crohn's disease. Source material: ileal tissue. CDR3 nucleotide sequence: TGTGCCAGCAGATCACGGAGTCGGACAGGGTACTATGGCTACACCTTC. Its translation: CASRSRSRTGYYGYTF.